This T cell receptor beta chain was captured in a study of molecular identifiers for immune sequencing clone quantification. Points from the study as a whole: Molecules of identical TCR sharing a barcode could underestimate highly expanded clone sizes.

V lost 5 bases, J lost 3 bases, and 7 bases stayed unmatched. The CDR3 covers 15 residues. The germline CDR1 and CDR2 sequences are SEHNR and FQNEAQ (reference sequence). As regards this clonotype: What it recognizes is unknown.

One entry per CDR3 protein, called by TCRdb with MiXCR from the PCR reads. This table holds about 630,000 distinct CDR3 sequences, 25% found once. This clonotype was obtained from a human donor in good health. Some libraries in this study had Jurkat cell RNA spiked in. J is TRBJ1-1 and V is TRBV7-9; TRBD1 aligns across 9 bases. Sequenced material: naive CD8+ T cells from blood, with Jurkat cell RNA spiked in. Noted subset: FACS-sorted CD8+CD4-CCR7+CD45RA+ naive T cells. Here the CDR3 DNA reads TGTGCCAGCAGCCGGGACAGGGATTGGGACACTGAAGCTTTCTTT. As protein: CASSRDRDWDTEAFF.